This is a list of T cell receptor beta chains from one sample in a study of CD8 T cells in ankylosing spondylitis. TCRdb recomputed calls from the 5' RACE reads with MiXCR, one row per CDR3 protein. The repertoire holds 450,000 or so distinct CDR3 sequences, around 26% seen once, with roughly 0.9% in the top ten. Material for sequencing was blood, either unsorted or a sorted T cell fraction (not recorded which). These receptors were obtained from a male donor with ankylosing spondylitis. The CDR3 runs from the conserved cysteine through the conserved F or W. A D gene is named only where the DNA matches it firmly. Some rows have no size entry. The others give once, few or many, or a class for an expanded clone.

CDR3 DNA	CDR3 protein	D gene	J gene	V gene	clone size
TGTGCCAGCAGTAAAACCCGGGCAGATACGCAGTATTTT	CASSKTRADTQYF	-	TRBJ2-3	TRBV12-3/TRBV12-4	-
TGTGCCACCAGTGATTTGGGAACAGCCTACGAGCAGTACTTC	CATSDLGTAYEQYF	-	TRBJ2-7	TRBV24-1	many
TGTGCCAGCAGCCAAGTTAGGAGGGGAGTGCGGTCAGAGACCCAGTACTTC	CASSQVRRGVRSETQYF	-	TRBJ2-5	TRBV3-1	few
TGTGCCACCAGCAGTGGACCGGCGGGAGGGTCCAATGAGCAGTTCTTC	CATSSGPAGGSNEQFF	TRBD2	TRBJ2-1	TRBV15	-
TGTGCCAGCAGCCTCGGACAGGGGGCCAACGTCCTGACTTTC	CASSLGQGANVLTF	-	TRBJ2-6	TRBV3-1	-
TGCAGCGTTGAAGTAGTGGGGGAGAGCAATCAGCCCCAGCATTTT	CSVEVVGESNQPQHF	-	TRBJ1-5	TRBV29-1	few
TGTGCCAGCAGCTTTAGAATGAGTGTGGCGGGACACACCGGGGAGCTGTTTTTT	CASSFRMSVAGHTGELFF	-	TRBJ2-2	TRBV11-1	-
TGCGCCAGCAGCTTGGTACTAGCGGGAGGTAACAATGAGCAGTTCTTC	CASSLVLAGGNNEQFF	TRBD2	TRBJ2-1	TRBV5-1	few
TGCGCCAGCAGCGCCGGGACGGCAGGCGAGACCCAGTACTTC	CASSAGTAGETQYF	-	TRBJ2-5	TRBV5-1	few
TGTGCCAGCAGTGACTCCGGGAACACTGATGAAGCTTTCTTT	CASSDSGNTDEAFF	-	TRBJ1-1	TRBV6-4	-
TGCGCCAGCACACGGCGGGAGGGAGGCAATGAGCAGTTCTTC	CASTRREGGNEQFF	TRBD2	TRBJ2-1	TRBV5-1	-
TGCGCCAGCAGTCCCTTGGACATCTCCTACAATGAGCAGTTCTTC	CASSPLDISYNEQFF	-	TRBJ2-1	TRBV5-1	-
TGTGCCAGCAGCTTGGTGGGGGGCCCCTACAATGAGCAGTTCTTC	CASSLVGGPYNEQFF	-	TRBJ2-1	TRBV5-6	few
TGTGCCAGCAGTCAACAAACTAGCGGGAGAACCGATACGCAGTATTTT	CASSQQTSGRTDTQYF	TRBD2	TRBJ2-3	TRBV12-3/TRBV12-4	-
TGTGCCAGCAGCCCTCTTGCCGGAGTTGGAAACACCATATATTTT	CASSPLAGVGNTIYF	-	TRBJ1-3	TRBV4-2	-
TGTGCCACCCGGAGAACGGAACAAGAGACCCAGTACTTC	CATRRTEQETQYF	-	TRBJ2-5	TRBV10-3	few
TGCAGTGCTAGAGATCCTAGCGGGAGTGGGGAGACCCAGTACTTC	CSARDPSGSGETQYF	TRBD2	TRBJ2-5	TRBV20-1	few
TGTGCCAGCAGCTCCTGGTGGGGGTACAATGAGCAGTTCTTC	CASSSWWGYNEQFF	-	TRBJ2-1	TRBV11-2	-
TGTGCCAGCAGACTTACTTTTGACTCCTCTAACTATGGCTACACCTTC	CASRLTFDSSNYGYTF	-	TRBJ1-2	TRBV7-2	-
TGTGCCAGCAGTGACCGGCTAAGCGGGATGAACACCGGGGAGCTGTTTTTT	CASSDRLSGMNTGELFF	TRBD2	TRBJ2-2	TRBV6-2/TRBV6-3	few
TGTGCCAGCAGGGATTCGGAAGGCTCCTACAATGAGCAGTTCTTC	CASRDSEGSYNEQFF	-	TRBJ2-1	TRBV6-1	-
TGTGCCAGCAGCTTACCCGGGGCTAACTACGAGCAGTACTTC	CASSLPGANYEQYF	-	TRBJ2-7	TRBV13	few